Detailed here is one T cell receptor beta chain. What it binds is unknown. Germline values: CDR1 SGHDT, CDR2 YYEEEE. The CDR3 sequence is 15 residues long. Trimming at V came to 4 bases and at J to 0 bases, leaving 7 bases not matched to a gene. This entry belongs to a study of shared clonotypes between healthy human individuals. Study results and caveats: Across a handful of donors, naive CD4 shared around 5.3%, naive CD8 approximately 3.5%, memory CD4 about 2.5%, memory CD8 about 0.4%.

Generated by immunoSEQ multiplex PCR, the TCRdb table keeps only in-frame clones and is missing some. This table has about 120,000 clones, around 68% appearing once. This chain links TRBV5-6 with TRBJ2-7; TRBD2 agrees at 7 bases. The receptor was isolated from a woman in her twenties or thirties in good health. The sample was memory CD8+ T cells sorted from blood. Noted subset: CD45RO+ cells pooled with CCR7-negative TemRA cells. CDR3 bases: TGTGCCAGCAGCCTTAGCGGGCATAGCTCCTACGAGCAGTACTTC. Its protein is CASSLSGHSSYEQYF.